Shown below are 18 T cell receptor beta chains from a single sample sequenced in a study of T cells in Graves' hyperthyroidism and ophthalmopathy. It was RNA transcripts that yielded the amplified TCR beta CDR3 regions. A set of HTBI primers served as the primers for a first-round RT-PCR of the TCR CDR3. TCRdb passed the multiplex PCR reads through MiXCR, listing each CDR3 protein once. This sample has around 200,000 distinct CDR3 sequences, with about a sixth found just once. Sequenced material: blood. These TCRs come from a woman between 45 and 65 years old with Graves' hyperthyroidism.

This clonotype was counted ten times or more. The V and J genes are TRBV7-2 and TRBJ1-5; 9 bases agree with TRBD1. V lost 5 bases, J lost 1 base, and 6 bases stayed unmatched. The CDR3 spans 16 residues. The V gene's germline CDR1 is SGHTA and CDR2 FQGNSA. The CDR3 sequence: CASSRDRGGSNQPQHF. For the CDR3, the DNA is TGTGCCAGCAGCCGCGACAGGGGGGGGAGCAATCAGCCCCAGCATTTT.

This clonotype was observed at least ten times. V and J are TRBV7-2 and TRBJ2-5; a possible D gene is TRBD1 (6 bases). V was clipped by 1 base and J by 4 bases, with 16 bases between them. The CDR3 is 16 residues long. CDR1 and CDR2 from the germline V gene are SGHTA and FQGNSA. The CDR3 nucleotides read TGTGCCAGCAGCTTAGAGAGGGCCCTAGGGGGAGAGACCCAGTACTTC. As protein: CASSLERALGGETQYF.

The sample holds many counts of this clonotype. This chain joins TRBV27 and TRBJ1-5; D remains unclear. The CDR3 is 15 amino acids. Germline loops: CDR1 MNHEY, CDR2 SMNVEV (reference sequence). Trimming shortened V by 3 bases and J by 0 bases, and 9 bases separated the two germline ends. The CDR3 sequence: CASSLSVYSNQPQHF. Written as DNA, the CDR3 is TGTGCCAGCAGTTTGTCGGTGTATAGCAATCAGCCCCAGCATTTT.

This clonotype came up many times. This sequence joins TRBV20-1 and TRBJ1-6; 9 bases agree with TRBD1. CDR1 DFQATT and CDR2 SNEGSKA come from the germline V gene (reference sequence). The CDR3 covers 13 residues. V lost 1 base to trimming and J lost 9 bases; unmatched junction nucleotides: 1. The CDR3 bases are TGCAGTGCTAGAGGGGACAGGGTTTCACCCCTCCACTTT. The encoded protein is CSARGDRVSPLHF.

This clonotype was recorded once. The rearrangement joins TRBV11-3 to TRBJ2-3, with a tentative D call TRBD2 (5 bases). This CDR3 has 16 amino acids. Germline CDR1 SGHNT, CDR2 YENEEA. V shed 1 base and J shed 0 bases, with 11 bases lying between them. CDR3 nucleotide sequence: TGTGCCAGCAGCTTAGGAGCGGAAAGAAGCACAGATACGCAGTATTTT. Translation gives CASSLGAERSTDTQYF.

This clonotype was observed at least ten times. V usage is TRBV25-1 and J usage is TRBJ1-3; D may be TRBD1 (6 bases). The CDR3 length is 16 residues. Trimming pared 2 bases from V and 0 bases from J, leaving 11 bases between. CDR1 MGHDK and CDR2 SYGVNS come from the germline V gene. The CDR3 reads CASSEMSTGSGNTIYF. CDR3 in DNA: TGTGCCAGCAGTGAAATGTCGACAGGCTCTGGAAACACCATATATTTT.

As regards this clonotype: An end of the junction differs from the germline gene, which may be a read error. The V gene is TRBV6-9, the J gene TRBJ2-5; D call uncertain. Germline assignment: CDR1 MNHGY and CDR2 SVAAGI. The CDR3 totals 15 residues. CDR3 nucleotide sequence: TGCGCCAGCCCCTGGACCAGAAGGAGAAAAGAGACCCAGTACTTC. Amino acid sequence: CASPWTRRRKETQYF.

The chain employs TRBV19 and TRBJ1-1; D is perhaps TRBD1 (5 bases). The CDR3 is made up of 12 amino acids. Per germline, CDR1 LNHDA and CDR2 SQIVND (reference sequence). V shed 7 bases and J shed 3 bases, with 9 bases lying between them. CDR3 amino acids: CASTEGYTEAFF. The CDR3 DNA is TGTGCCAGTACCGAGGGGTACACTGAAGCTTTCTTT.

This clonotype has a count of ten or more. This chain joins TRBV24-1 and TRBJ2-2; weak D call: TRBD1 (5 bases). CDR1 is KGHDR, CDR2 SFDVKD, per germline. This CDR3 spans 15 amino acids. V lost 6 bases and J 2 bases, leaving 12 bases between the germline ends. The DNA of the CDR3 is TGTGCCACCAGTCCCTGGCAGGGCAACACCGGGGAGCTGTTTTTT. It codes for CATSPWQGNTGELFF.

This clonotype was recorded many times. V gene TRBV18 combines with J gene TRBJ2-5; D possibly corresponds to TRBD2 (5 bases). In germline, CDR1 is KGHSH, CDR2 LQKENI. Trimming stripped 2 bases from V and 1 base from J, with 8 bases between. The CDR3 totals 14 residues. CDR3 residues: CASSPKRVQETQYF. For the CDR3, the DNA is TGTGCCAGCTCACCAAAGAGGGTCCAAGAGACCCAGTACTTC.

In this sample, this clonotype turned up a few times. The chain combines TRBV4-1 with TRBJ2-1, with TRBD2 identical over 12 bases. V trimming: 1 base; J trimming: 4 bases; junction bases outside the gene matches: 5. The germline CDR1 and CDR2 sequences are MGHRA and YSYEKL. This CDR3 contains 17 residues. The CDR3, as DNA: TGCGCCAGCAGCCAAGGAACCACTAGCGGGGGGTACAATGAGCAGTTCTTC. This sequence encodes CASSQGTTSGGYNEQFF.

This clonotype was detected many times. The chain carries TRBV7-9 and TRBJ2-5; a weak D match, TRBD1 (6 bases). The CDR3 contains 14 residues. V lost 1 base, J lost 5 bases, and 11 bases lay in between. The germline CDR1 and CDR2 sequences are SEHNR and FQNEAQ (reference sequence). CDR3 protein: CASSLEQGRETQYF. The CDR3 DNA is TGTGCCAGCAGCTTAGAACAGGGAAGGGAGACCCAGTACTTC.

The chain joins TRBV24-1 to TRBJ1-2, with a possible D match to TRBD1 (6 bases). This CDR3 contains 13 residues. The germline V gene has CDR1 KGHDR and CDR2 SFDVKD. The germline V and J ends were trimmed by 1 base and 7 bases, with 9 bases remaining between them. The CDR3 loop is CATSDFVGGGYTF. The CDR3 DNA is TGTGCCACCAGTGATTTTGTAGGGGGTGGCTACACCTTC.

This clonotype was observed a few times. Possible read error: a much larger clone is one base away. The chain uses TRBV3-1 and TRBJ2-3; possible D gene TRBD1, 5 bases. Near its end, the DNA agrees better with TRBJ1-5, so the J call may be wrong. CDR1 is LGHDT, CDR2 YNNKEL, per germline (reference sequence). This CDR3 is built from 14 residues. The CDR3: CASSRSGGRDTQHF. The CDR3, as DNA: TGTGCCAGCAGCCGTTCGGGGGGTCGAGATACGCAGCATTTT.

Ten or more counts support this clonotype. The V gene is TRBV12-3 or TRBV12-4, the J gene TRBJ1-1; no clear D gene. Trimming pared 5 bases from V and 1 base from J, leaving 11 bases between. The CDR3 totals 14 residues. CDR3 DNA: TGTGCCAGCAGTCCTCCTGCACCGAACACTGAAGCTTTCTTT. Amino acid sequence: CASSPPAPNTEAFF.

This clonotype was detected many times. V gene TRBV7-2 combines with J gene TRBJ1-2; no reliable D call. Germline CDR1 reads SGHTA; CDR2 reads FQGNSA. CDR3 size: 14 residues. V dropped 3 bases and J dropped 1 base, with 9 bases sitting between them. CDR3 region: CASSFQSLNYGYTF. The CDR3 DNA reads TGTGCCAGCAGCTTTCAATCCCTTAACTATGGCTACACCTTC.

Ten or more counts support this clonotype. The V gene is TRBV24-1, the J gene TRBJ2-7, with 10 positions matching TRBD1. The CDR3 spans 13 residues. J gave up 0 bases and V 10 bases, and 2 bases lay outside the gene matches. Germline CDR1 KGHDR, CDR2 SFDVKD. CDR3 residues: CATRQGASYEQYF. CDR3 bases: TGTGCCACACGACAGGGGGCCTCCTACGAGCAGTACTTC.

This clonotype occurred once. The gene calls are TRBV5-1 and TRBJ1-1, with D possibly matching TRBD1 (5 bases). CDR1 and CDR2 from the germline V gene are SGHRS and YFSETQ. Trimming cost V 5 bases and J 6 bases, with 11 bases left between them. The CDR3 runs to 12 residues. CDR3 nucleotide sequence: TGCGCCAGCAGAGGGGAGGAGGCTGAAGCTTTCTTT. Translated: CASRGEEAEAFF.